This section outlines one TCR beta chain sequence together with its context. The antigen remains undetermined. The sample originates from a study of T cell responses to AZD1222 COVID-19 vaccine. Looking at the study overall: Second-dose schedules of about 4 or about 12 weeks were combined.

Whole-study results and caveats: Distributed over spike, vaccine-associated CD4 TCRs predominated at 160-218 and 743-854. Most donors were white British, females outnumbered males, and clonal diversity was possibly underestimated.

The method was immunoSEQ multiplex PCR; TCRdb's version includes in-frame clones alone and lacks a portion of them. Counted here are 120,000 or so clones, 85% to 90% occurring once; the ten biggest clones make up around 30%. Germline trimming cut 6 bases from V and 6 bases from J; bases unmatched to any gene: 5. This CDR3 has 13 amino acids. The chain has TRBV12-3 or TRBV12-4 and TRBJ1-2; TRBD1 agrees at 9 bases. The TCR sequence derives from an adult in good health. The sample consisted of peripheral blood, taken on day 0 of AZD1222 vaccination. The CDR3 DNA reads as TGTGCCAGCAGGGTGGGACAGGGAAATGGCTACACCTTC. It specifies CASRVGQGNGYTF.